This TCR beta chain was captured in a study of T cell responses to AZD1222 COVID-19 vaccine. Profiling relied on immunoSEQ multiplex PCR, and the TCRdb table lists in-frame clones only, not all of them. Altogether 150,000 to 170,000 clones are present, about 90% being singletons, with the ten largest covering 5.5%. This CDR3 comprises 15 residues. Germline V CDR1 and CDR2: MNHEY, SVGEGT. V shed 5 bases and J shed 0 bases, with 11 bases lying between them. The source material was peripheral blood, sampled on day 0 of MenACWY control vaccination. This receptor was identified in an adult in good health. The J gene is TRBJ2-1, the V gene TRBV6-2 or TRBV6-3; D unclear. CDR3 sequence: CASSRVTSSYNEQFF. CDR3 in DNA: TGTGCCAGCAGTCGCGTGACAAGCTCCTACAATGAGCAGTTCTTC.